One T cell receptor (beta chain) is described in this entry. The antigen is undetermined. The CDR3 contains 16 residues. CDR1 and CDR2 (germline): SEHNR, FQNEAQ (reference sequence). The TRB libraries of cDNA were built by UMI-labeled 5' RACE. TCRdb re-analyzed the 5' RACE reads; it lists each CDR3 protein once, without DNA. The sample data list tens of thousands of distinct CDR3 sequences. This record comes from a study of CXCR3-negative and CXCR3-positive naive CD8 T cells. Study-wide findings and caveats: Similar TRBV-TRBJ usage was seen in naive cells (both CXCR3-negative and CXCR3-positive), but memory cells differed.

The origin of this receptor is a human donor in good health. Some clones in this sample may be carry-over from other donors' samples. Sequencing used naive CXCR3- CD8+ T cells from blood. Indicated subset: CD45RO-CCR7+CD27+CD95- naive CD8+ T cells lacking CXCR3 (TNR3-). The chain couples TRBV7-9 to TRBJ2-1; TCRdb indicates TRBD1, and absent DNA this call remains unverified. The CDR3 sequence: CASSLGGTADYNEQFF.